The present T cell receptor (beta chain) was sequenced within a study of regulatory T cells in long-lasting Graves disease. Study-wide findings and caveats: The study found persistent patients shared more public clonotypes (more than 2,500) than new patients (966).

Of note for this clonotype: Its antigen remains unknown.

Sample time point: persistent/refractory GD, antithyroid drugs over 5 years with positive TRAb. PBMCs were the source of the RNA used for TCR sequencing. The patients were drawn from one endocrinology department in Xi'an, China. Construction of the TCR beta libraries employed iRepertoire HTBI primers in conjunction with Arm-PCR of CDR3 regions. In TCRdb, the multiplex PCR reads were re-called with MiXCR into one record per CDR3 protein. The sample lists about 470,000 distinct CDR3 sequences; around a fifth were seen once. This sequence was found in a female donor with Graves disease. The sequenced sample was peripheral blood mononuclear cells (PBMCs), obtained when the disease was refractory, from a patient treated with antithyroid drugs.

In nucleotides, the CDR3 is TGTGCCAGCAGCCTCCGTTGGACAGGGAGGTTCTTGAGTAGGCAGCCCCAGCATTTT. Protein: CASSLRWTGRFLSRQPQHF. The genes are TRBV5-5 and TRBJ1-5; 8 nucleotides line up with TRBD1. Germline CDR1 and CDR2: SGHKS and YYEKEE (reference sequence). This CDR3 has 19 residues. The J segment lost 7 bases and the V segment lost 4 bases, leaving 22 bases of the junction unmatched.